This TCR beta chain derives from a study of T cell responses to AZD1222 COVID-19 vaccine. The study, taken as a whole, reports: Along spike, vaccine-associated CD4 TCRs were found throughout, with dominance at 160-218 and 743-854. Repertoire collection took place solely once the T cell response had peaked. Nearly half of the spike-specific TCRs reportedly recognize variant regions that carry no mutations. It should be noted that donors were predominantly white British and more often female, and clonal diversity was possibly underestimated.

The length of the CDR3 is 13 residues. V trimming: 4 bases; J trimming: 6 bases; junction bases outside the gene matches: 6. CDR1 and CDR2 from the germline V gene are LGHDT and YNNKEL (reference sequence). Method: immunoSEQ multiplex PCR; TCRdb's copy keeps in-frame clones and lacks some. The profile covers about 75,000 clones, with 70% to 90% appearing a single time and about 9% taken by the ten largest. The count of this clone is one. Antigen: not known. The chain employs TRBV3-1 (or the pseudogene TRBV3-2) and TRBJ2-7, with 7 nucleotides matching TRBD1. This clonotype was obtained from an adult who received the MenACWY meningococcal vaccine as a control. This material consisted of peripheral blood, taken 28 days after the second dose of the MenACWY control vaccine. The CDR3 sequence is CASSPAKGAEQYF. The CDR3 DNA reads TGTGCCAGCAGCCCTGCGAAGGGGGCCGAGCAGTACTTC.